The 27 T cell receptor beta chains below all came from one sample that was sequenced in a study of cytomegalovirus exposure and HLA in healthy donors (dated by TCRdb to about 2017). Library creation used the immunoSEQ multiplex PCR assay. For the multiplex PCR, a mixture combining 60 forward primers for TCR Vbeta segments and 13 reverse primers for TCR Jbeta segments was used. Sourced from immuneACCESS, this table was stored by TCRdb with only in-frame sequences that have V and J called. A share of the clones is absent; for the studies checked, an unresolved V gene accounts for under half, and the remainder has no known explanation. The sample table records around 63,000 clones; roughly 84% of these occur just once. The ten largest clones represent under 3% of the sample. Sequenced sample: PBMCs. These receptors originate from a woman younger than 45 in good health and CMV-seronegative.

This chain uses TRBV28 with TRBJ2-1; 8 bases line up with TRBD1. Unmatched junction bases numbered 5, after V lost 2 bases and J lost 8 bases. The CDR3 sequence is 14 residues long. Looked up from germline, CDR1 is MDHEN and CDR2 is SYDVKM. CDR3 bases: TGTGCCAGCAGTTTAGACAGGGGAACGGATGAGCAGTTCTTC. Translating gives CASSLDRGTDEQFF. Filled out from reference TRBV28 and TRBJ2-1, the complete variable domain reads DVKVTQSSRYLVKRTGEKVFLECVQDMDHENMFWYRQDPGLGLRLIYFSYDVKMKEKGDIPEGYSVSREKKERFSLILESASTNQTSMYLCASSLDRGTDEQFFGPGTRLTVL.

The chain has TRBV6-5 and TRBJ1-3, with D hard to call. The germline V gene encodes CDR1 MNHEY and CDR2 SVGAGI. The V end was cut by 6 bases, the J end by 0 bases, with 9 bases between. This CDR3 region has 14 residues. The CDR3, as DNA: TGTGCCAGCAGATCAGATAACTCTGGAAACACCATATATTTT. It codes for CASRSDNSGNTIYF.

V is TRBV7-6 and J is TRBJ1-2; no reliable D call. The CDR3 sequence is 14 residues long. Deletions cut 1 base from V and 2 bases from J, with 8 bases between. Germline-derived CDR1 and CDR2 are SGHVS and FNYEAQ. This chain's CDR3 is CASSLVRVNYGYTF. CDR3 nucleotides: TGTGCCAGCAGCTTAGTTCGAGTAAACTATGGCTACACCTTC.

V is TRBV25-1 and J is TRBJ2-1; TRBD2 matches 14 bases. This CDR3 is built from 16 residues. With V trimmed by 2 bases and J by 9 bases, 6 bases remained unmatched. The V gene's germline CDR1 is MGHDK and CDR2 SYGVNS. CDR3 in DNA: TGTGCCAGCAGTGAAGCGGGACTAGCGGGAGAGGGTGAGCAGTTCTTC. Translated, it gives CASSEAGLAGEGEQFF.

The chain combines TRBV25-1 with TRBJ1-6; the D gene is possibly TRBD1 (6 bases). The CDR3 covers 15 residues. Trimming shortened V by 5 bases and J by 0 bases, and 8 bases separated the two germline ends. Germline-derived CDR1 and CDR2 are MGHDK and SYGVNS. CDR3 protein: CASSSRGSYNSPLHF. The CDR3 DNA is TGTGCCAGCAGTAGCAGGGGCTCCTATAATTCACCCCTCCACTTT.

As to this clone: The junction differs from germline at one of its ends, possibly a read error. CDR3 bases: TGCAGCGTCGGGACTAATGGAAACTATGGCCACACCTTC. Its protein product is CSVGTNGNYGHTF. The J gene is TRBJ1-2, the V gene TRBV29-1; maybe TRBD1 (5 bases). Germline V gives CDR1 SQVTM, CDR2 ANQGSEA. This CDR3 is 13 amino acids long.

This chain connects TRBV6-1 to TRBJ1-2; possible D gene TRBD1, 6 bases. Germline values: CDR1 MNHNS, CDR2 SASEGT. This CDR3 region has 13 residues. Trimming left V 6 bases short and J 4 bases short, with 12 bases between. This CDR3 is CASRPGQPYGYTF. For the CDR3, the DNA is TGTGCCAGCAGACCTGGACAGCCCTATGGCTACACCTTC.

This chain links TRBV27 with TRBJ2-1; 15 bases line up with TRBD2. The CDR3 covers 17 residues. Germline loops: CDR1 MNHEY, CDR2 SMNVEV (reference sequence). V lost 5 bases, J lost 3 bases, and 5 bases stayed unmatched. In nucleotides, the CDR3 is TGTGCCAGCAGTCCGGGACTAGCGGGAGGTTTCTACAATGAGCAGTTCTTC. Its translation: CASSPGLAGGFYNEQFF.

The CDR3 region has the DNA TGTGCCAGCACCGGAACAGGGGGCCACCTGAAGACCCAGTACTTC. This gives the protein CASTGTGGHLKTQYF. The rearrangement links TRBV6-5 to TRBJ2-5, with 9 nucleotides matching TRBD1. CDR1 is MNHEY and CDR2 is SVGAGI in the germline V gene. V dropped 7 bases and J dropped 6; count of bases not matched to a gene: 12. The CDR3 contains 15 residues.

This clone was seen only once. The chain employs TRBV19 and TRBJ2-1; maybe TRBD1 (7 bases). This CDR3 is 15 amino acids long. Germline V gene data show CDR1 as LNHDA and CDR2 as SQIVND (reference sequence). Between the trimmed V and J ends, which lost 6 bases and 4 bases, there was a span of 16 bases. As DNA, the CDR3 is TGTGCCAGTAGGCAGGGGGAGGCCCCGTACAATGAGCAGTTCTTC. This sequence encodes CASRQGEAPYNEQFF.

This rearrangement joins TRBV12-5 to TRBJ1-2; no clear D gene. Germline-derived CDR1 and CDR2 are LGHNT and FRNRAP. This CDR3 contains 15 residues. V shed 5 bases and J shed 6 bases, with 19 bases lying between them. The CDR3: CASGNTTPGFDGYTF. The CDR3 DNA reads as TGTGCTAGTGGTAACACGACTCCTGGTTTCGATGGCTACACCTTC.

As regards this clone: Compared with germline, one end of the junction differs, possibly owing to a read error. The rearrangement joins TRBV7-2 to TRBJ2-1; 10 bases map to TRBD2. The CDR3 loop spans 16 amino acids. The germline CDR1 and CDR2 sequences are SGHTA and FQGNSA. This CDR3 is CASNLLDLAGVDEQFF. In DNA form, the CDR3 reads TGTGCCAGCAACTTATTGGACCTAGCGGGAGTAGATGAGCAGTTCTTC. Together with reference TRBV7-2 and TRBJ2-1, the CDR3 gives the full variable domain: GAGVSQSPSNKVTEKGKDVELRCDPISGHTALYWYRQSLGQGLEFLIYFQGNSAPDKSGLPSDRFSAERTGGSVSTLTIQRTQQEDSAVYLCASNLLDLAGVDEQFFGPGTRLTVL.

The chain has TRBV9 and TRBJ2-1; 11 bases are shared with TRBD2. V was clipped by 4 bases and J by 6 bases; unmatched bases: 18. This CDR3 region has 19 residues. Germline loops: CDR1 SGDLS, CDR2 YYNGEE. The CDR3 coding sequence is TGTGCCAGCAGCCCCCGGGGTAGCGGGAGGGCCGCTGCTCTCAATGAGCAGTTCTTC. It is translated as CASSPRGSGRAAALNEQFF.

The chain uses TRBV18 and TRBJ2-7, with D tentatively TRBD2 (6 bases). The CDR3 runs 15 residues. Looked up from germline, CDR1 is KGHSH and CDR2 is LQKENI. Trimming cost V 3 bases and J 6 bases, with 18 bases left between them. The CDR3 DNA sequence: TGTGCCAGCTCACCGGGGACTGTTGGCAGAGGCGAGCAGTACTTC. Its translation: CASSPGTVGRGEQYF.

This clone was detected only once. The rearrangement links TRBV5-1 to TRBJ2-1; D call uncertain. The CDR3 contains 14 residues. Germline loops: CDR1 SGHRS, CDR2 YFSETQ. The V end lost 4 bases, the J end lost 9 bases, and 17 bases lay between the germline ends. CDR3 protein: CASSPASRHTEQFF. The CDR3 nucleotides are TGCGCCAGCAGCCCCGCTAGTAGGCACACTGAGCAGTTCTTC.

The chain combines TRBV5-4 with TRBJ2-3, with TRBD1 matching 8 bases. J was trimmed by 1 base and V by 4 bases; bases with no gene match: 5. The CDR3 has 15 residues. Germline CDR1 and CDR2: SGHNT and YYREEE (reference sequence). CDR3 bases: TGTGCCAGCAGCCCCGGGACAGGAGGCACAGATACGCAGTATTTT. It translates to CASSPGTGGTDTQYF. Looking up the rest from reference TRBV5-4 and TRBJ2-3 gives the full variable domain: ETGVTQSPTHLIKTRGQQVTLRCSSQSGHNTVSWYQQALGQGPQFIFQYYREEENGRGNFPPRFSGLQFPNYSSELNVNALELDDSALYLCASSPGTGGTDTQYFGPGTRLTVL.

The CDR3 bases are TGTGCCAGCAGTTTATTTGGACAGTCCATCTATGGCTACACCTTC. Translating gives CASSLFGQSIYGYTF. The chain recombines TRBV27 with TRBJ1-2; tentatively, D is TRBD1 (6 bases). The CDR3 consists of 15 residues. Trimming stripped 1 base from V and 4 bases from J, with 13 bases between. Germline V gene lookup returns CDR1 MNHEY and CDR2 SMNVEV (reference sequence).

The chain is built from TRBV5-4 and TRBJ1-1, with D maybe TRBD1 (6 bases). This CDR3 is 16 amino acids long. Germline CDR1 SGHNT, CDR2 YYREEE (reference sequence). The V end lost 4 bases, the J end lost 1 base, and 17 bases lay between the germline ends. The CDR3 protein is CASSQILRGANTEAFF. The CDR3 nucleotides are TGTGCCAGCAGCCAAATTCTCAGGGGTGCGAACACTGAAGCTTTCTTT.

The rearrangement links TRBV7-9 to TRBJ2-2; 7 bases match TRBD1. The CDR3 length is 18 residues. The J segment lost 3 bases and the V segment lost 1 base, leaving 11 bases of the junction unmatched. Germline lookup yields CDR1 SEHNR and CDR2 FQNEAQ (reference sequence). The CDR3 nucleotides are TGTGCCAGCAGCTTAGATCTTTTAAGGGGACAGCACACCGGGGAGCTGTTTTTT. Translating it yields CASSLDLLRGQHTGELFF.

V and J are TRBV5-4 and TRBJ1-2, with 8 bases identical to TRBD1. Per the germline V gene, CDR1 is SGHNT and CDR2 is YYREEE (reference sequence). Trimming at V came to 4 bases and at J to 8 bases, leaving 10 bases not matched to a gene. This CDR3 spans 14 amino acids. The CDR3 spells CASSLRQGMGGYTF. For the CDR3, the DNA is TGTGCCAGCAGCCTAAGACAGGGGATGGGAGGCTACACCTTC.

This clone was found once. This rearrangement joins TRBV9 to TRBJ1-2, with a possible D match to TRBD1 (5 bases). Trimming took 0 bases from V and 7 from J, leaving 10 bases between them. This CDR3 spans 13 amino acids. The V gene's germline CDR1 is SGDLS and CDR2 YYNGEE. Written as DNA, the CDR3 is TGTGCCAGCAGCGTAGTTGAAGGGGCTGGCTACACCTTC. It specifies CASSVVEGAGYTF.

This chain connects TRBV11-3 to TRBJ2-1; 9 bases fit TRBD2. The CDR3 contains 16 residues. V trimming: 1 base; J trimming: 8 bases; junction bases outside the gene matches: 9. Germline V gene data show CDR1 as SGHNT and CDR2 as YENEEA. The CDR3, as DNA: TGTGCCAGCAGCTTAGTTAATGGAGCGGGAGGTCATGAGCAGTTCTTC. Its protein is CASSLVNGAGGHEQFF.

This CDR3 reads CASSLVGTGVIWTDTQYF. Written as DNA, the CDR3 is TGTGCCAGCAGCTTAGTAGGGACAGGGGTTATTTGGACAGATACGCAGTATTTT. The gene calls are TRBV11-2 and TRBJ2-3; 10 nucleotides line up with TRBD1. Germline loops: CDR1 SGHAT, CDR2 FQNNGV. This CDR3 spans 18 amino acids. The V gene end was trimmed by 1 base and the J gene end by 3 bases; junction bases not matched to a gene: 10.

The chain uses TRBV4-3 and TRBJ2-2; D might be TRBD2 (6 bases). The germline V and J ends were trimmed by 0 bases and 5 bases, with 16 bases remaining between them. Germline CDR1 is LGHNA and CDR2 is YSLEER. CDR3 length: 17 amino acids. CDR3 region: CASSQDNTRAGTGELFF. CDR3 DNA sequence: TGCGCCAGCAGCCAAGATAATACGAGGGCGGGGACCGGGGAGCTGTTTTTT.

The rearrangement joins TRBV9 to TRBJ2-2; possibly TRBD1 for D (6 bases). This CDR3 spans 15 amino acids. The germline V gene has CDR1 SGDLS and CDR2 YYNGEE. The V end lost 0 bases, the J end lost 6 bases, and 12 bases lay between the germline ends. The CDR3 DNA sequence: TGTGCCAGCAGCGTAGGTGGGGGCAAGGCCGGGGAGCTGTTTTTT. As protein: CASSVGGGKAGELFF.

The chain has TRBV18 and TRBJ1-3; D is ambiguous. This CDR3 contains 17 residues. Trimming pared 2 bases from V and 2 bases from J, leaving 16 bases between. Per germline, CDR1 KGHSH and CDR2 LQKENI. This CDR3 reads CASSPSLLLRAGNTIYF. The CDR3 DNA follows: TGTGCCAGCTCACCAAGTCTTCTCTTAAGAGCTGGAAACACCATATATTTT.

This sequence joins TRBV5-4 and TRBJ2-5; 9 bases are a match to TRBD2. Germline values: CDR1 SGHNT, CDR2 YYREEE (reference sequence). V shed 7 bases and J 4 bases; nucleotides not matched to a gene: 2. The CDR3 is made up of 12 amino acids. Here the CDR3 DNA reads TGTGCCAGCCGCGGGGGGGGAGAGACCCAGTACTTC. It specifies CASRGGGETQYF. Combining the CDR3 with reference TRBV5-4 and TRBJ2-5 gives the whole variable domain ETGVTQSPTHLIKTRGQQVTLRCSSQSGHNTVSWYQQALGQGPQFIFQYYREEENGRGNFPPRFSGLQFPNYSSELNVNALELDDSALYLCASRGGGETQYFGPGTRLLVL.